The 12 T cell receptor beta chains below were found in one sample sequenced in a study of shared clonotypes between healthy human individuals. This table comes from immunoSEQ multiplex PCR, and its TCRdb copy is limited to in-frame clones, with some not included. The repertoire holds under 1,100,000 clones, with roughly 80% as singletons. The material sequenced was memory CD4+ T cells sorted from blood. Noted subset: CD45RA-negative fraction. All receptors come from a man younger than 35 in good health.

Worth noting for this clone: The sample carries other DNA sequences with the same CDR3. This sequence joins TRBV18 and TRBJ2-2; D is ambiguous. Germline CDR1 and CDR2: KGHSH and LQKENI. V was clipped by 0 bases and J by 5 bases, with 7 bases between them. The CDR3 covers 14 residues. CDR3 region: CASSPPAVTGELFF. In nucleotides, the CDR3 is TGTGCCAGCTCACCACCGGCGGTTACCGGGGAGCTGTTTTTT. Drawing the rest from reference TRBV18 and TRBJ2-2, the complete variable domain is NAGVMQNPRHLVRRRGQEARLRCSPMKGHSHVYWYRQLPEEGLKFMVYLQKENIIDESGMPKERFSAEFPKEGPSILRIQQVVRGDSAAYFCASSPPAVTGELFFGEGSRLTVL.

V gene TRBV5-4 combines with J gene TRBJ1-6, with 8 bases that match TRBD1. Germline V gene sequence: CDR1 SGHNT, CDR2 YYREEE (reference sequence). Trimming removed 1 base from V and 6 bases from J; junction bases left unmatched: 3. This CDR3 region has 15 residues. CDR3 region: CASSLKQGGNSPLHF. Here the CDR3 DNA reads TGTGCCAGCAGCTTGAAACAGGGGGGTAATTCACCCCTCCACTTT.

On this clone: Other DNA variants within this sample encode the same CDR3. The genes are TRBV6-5 and TRBJ1-5; tentatively, D is TRBD1 (6 bases). The germline CDR1 and CDR2 sequences are MNHEY and SVGAGI. The CDR3 sequence is 14 residues long. The V and J ends lost 6 bases and 1 base respectively, with 10 bases between them. CDR3 in amino acids: CASRQGGSNQPQHF. CDR3 bases: TGTGCCAGCAGGCAAGGGGGGAGCAATCAGCCCCAGCATTTT.

On this clone itself: This same CDR3 is encoded by further DNA sequences in the sample. This chain's CDR3 is CASSLNRGGYGYTF. The CDR3 DNA is TGTGCCAGCAGCCTCAACAGGGGGGGCTATGGCTACACCTTC. The chain combines TRBV7-2 with TRBJ1-2; 8 bases align to TRBD1. The CDR3 extends over 14 amino acids. V was clipped by 5 bases and J by 4 bases; unmatched bases: 6. Looked up from germline, CDR1 is SGHTA and CDR2 is FQGNSA.

The CDR3 DNA is TGCGCCAGCAGCTTGGTGGGCAGTACCACCTCTGGAAACACCATATATTTT. Protein: CASSLVGSTTSGNTIYF. The chain has TRBV5-1 and TRBJ1-3; D not resolved. There are 17 residues in the CDR3. Per the germline V gene, CDR1 is SGHRS and CDR2 is YFSETQ. V lost 0 bases, J lost 0 bases, and 13 bases lay in between.

The genes are TRBV30 and TRBJ2-3; D is ambiguous. Germline CDR1 is GTSNPN and CDR2 is SVGIG (reference sequence). The V end was cut by 2 bases, the J end by 4 bases, with 22 bases between. The CDR3 totals 17 residues. CDR3 in amino acids: CAWSSIGLHSGSDTQYF. The CDR3 DNA reads as TGTGCCTGGAGTTCAATAGGGCTTCACTCCGGGTCAGATACGCAGTATTTT.

The chain has TRBV6-1 and TRBJ1-2; possible D gene TRBD1, 5 bases. Trimming removed 4 bases at V and 6 bases at J, with 9 bases between. The CDR3 contains 12 residues. CDR1 is MNHNS, CDR2 SASEGT, per germline. The CDR3 loop is CASSVQGDGYTF. As DNA, the CDR3 is TGTGCCAGCAGTGTCCAGGGAGATGGCTACACCTTC.

The gene calls are TRBV2 and TRBJ1-2, with 7 bases aligning to TRBD1. The CDR3 sequence is 17 residues long. Germline values: CDR1 SNHLY, CDR2 FYNNEI. V gave up 3 bases and J gave up 4 bases; unmatched junction bases: 14. CDR3 sequence: CASSDLPNRQGPYGYTF. The CDR3 DNA reads as TGTGCCAGCAGTGACCTCCCCAACAGACAGGGCCCCTATGGCTACACCTTC.

The chain couples TRBV19 to TRBJ1-6, with TRBD1 matching 9 bases. The J segment lost 0 bases and the V segment lost 4 bases, leaving 7 bases of the junction unmatched. CDR3 length equals 18 residues. Germline lookup yields CDR1 LNHDA and CDR2 SQIVND (reference sequence). This CDR3 is CASSTGTGTSSYNSPLHF. For the CDR3, the DNA is TGTGCCAGTAGTACCGGGACAGGGACTAGCTCCTATAATTCACCCCTCCACTTT.

This clone was seen a handful of times. The rearrangement joins TRBV19 to TRBJ1-1, with D possibly matching TRBD1 (5 bases). The CDR3 sequence is 13 residues long. V lost 3 bases and J 7 bases, leaving 12 bases between the germline ends. Germline V lookup: CDR1 LNHDA, CDR2 SQIVND (reference sequence). In DNA form, the CDR3 reads TGTGCCAGTAGTATTCAGGGTCTGGATGAAGCTTTCTTT. It encodes CASSIQGLDEAFF.

This clone was observed a few times. The rearrangement joins TRBV5-4 to TRBJ2-7, with D perhaps assigned TRBD1 or TRBD2 (5 bases each). The CDR3 length is 13 residues. Per germline, CDR1 SGHNT and CDR2 YYREEE (reference sequence). V was trimmed by 0 bases and J by 7 bases, leaving 11 bases between them. CDR3 sequence reads: CASSLAGTGEQYF. The CDR3 bases are TGTGCCAGCAGCTTGGCTGGGACCGGGGAGCAGTACTTC.

V usage is TRBV5-6 and J usage is TRBJ2-3, with D perhaps TRBD2 (5 bases). Between the trimmed V and J ends, which lost 3 bases and 4 bases, there was a span of 18 bases. The germline V gene encodes CDR1 SGHDT and CDR2 YYEEEE. The CDR3 sequence is 16 residues long. In DNA form, the CDR3 reads TGTGCCAGCAGCTCCCCGGCGCGGGTTGTCGCAGATACGCAGTATTTT. Translated, it gives CASSSPARVVADTQYF.